The 5 T cell receptor beta chains listed next were all sequenced from one sample in a study of cytomegalovirus exposure and HLA in healthy donors. Primers included in the PCR were 60 Vbeta and 13 Jbeta primers. Profiled with immunoSEQ multiplex PCR; TCRdb holds only in-frame clones, not every one. The table shows about 150,000 clones, with about 85% occurring only once. The specimen was PBMCs. These receptors came from a human donor in good health.

CDR3 DNA: TGTGCCAGCTCAGGGGGCCAAGCCAAAAACATTCAGTACTTC. Translation: CASSGGQAKNIQYF. The chain links TRBV18 to TRBJ2-4; a weak D match, TRBD1 (6 bases). From germline, CDR1 is KGHSH and CDR2 LQKENI. The length of the CDR3 is 14 residues. V lost 5 bases, J lost 0 bases, and 8 bases lay in between.

The chain links TRBV30 to TRBJ2-7; the D gene is possibly TRBD2 (5 bases). The CDR3 contains 11 residues. CDR1 is GTSNPN, CDR2 SVGIG, per germline (reference sequence). Trimming pared 2 bases from V and 7 bases from J, leaving 9 bases between. The CDR3 coding sequence is TGTGCCTGGAGTTCAACGGGGGAGCAGTACTTC. Translated, it gives CAWSSTGEQYF.

The table lists this clone with a count of one. In DNA, the CDR3 is TGCGCCAGCAGTGAGTCTAGCGGGGCTTACAATGAGCAGTTCTTC. Its translation is CASSESSGAYNEQFF. The V and J genes are TRBV10-1 and TRBJ2-1, with 8 bases that match TRBD2. CDR1 is WNHNN, CDR2 SYGVQD, per germline (reference sequence). J was trimmed by 4 bases and V by 0 bases; bases with no gene match: 2. The CDR3 sequence is 15 residues long.

V and J are TRBV4-1 and TRBJ2-1, with TRBD2 matching 12 bases. With 2 bases clipped from V and 6 bases from J, the junction kept 5 bases outside the gene matches. The CDR3 runs 16 residues. Germline V gene sequence: CDR1 MGHRA, CDR2 YSYEKL. The CDR3 region is CASSQLTSGRPNEQFF. The DNA of the CDR3 is TGCGCCAGCAGCCAACTGACTAGCGGGAGACCCAATGAGCAGTTCTTC.

Worth noting for this clone: The junction and the germline gene differ at one end; a read error may be behind it. Different DNA sequences within this sample yield the same CDR3. This chain uses TRBV28 with TRBJ1-5, with 7 bases matching TRBD1. The CDR3 sequence is 14 residues long. Per the germline V gene, CDR1 is MDHEN and CDR2 is SYDVKM. In DNA form, the CDR3 reads TGTGCCAGTAGTTCCAGACAGGGCTCTCAGCCCCAGCATTTT. Encoded protein: CASSSRQGSQPQHF. The entire variable domain, with the rest obtained from reference TRBV28 and TRBJ1-5, is as follows: DVKVTQSSRYLVKRTGEKVFLECVQDMDHENMFWYRQDPGLGLRLIYFSYDVKMKEKGDIPEGYSVSREKKERFSLILESASTNQTSMYLCASSSRQGSQPQHFGDGTRLSIL.